These T cell receptor beta chains were read from a single sample in a study of tissue T cells after allogeneic stem cell transplantation. Using immunoSEQ multiplex PCR, the repertoire was profiled, and TCRdb retains in-frame clones only, with some absent. The table shows about 6,000 clones, with over 65% occurring only once. The source was blood, collected before transplantation. These TCRs come from a man aged 40-75 years who later had graft-versus-host disease after an allogeneic stem cell transplant. The CDR3 runs from the conserved cysteine through the conserved F or W. The D gene is left open where the match is weak. Expanded clones get a size class; other rows say once, few or many, or leave the size out.

clone_size,v_call,j_call,d_call,cdr3_nt,cdr3_aa
-,TRBV6-1,TRBJ1-2,-,TGTGCCAGCAGTGAAGCGCGGAGGGGGGTAGTTGGCTACACCTTC,CASSEARRGVVGYTF
few,TRBV6-5,TRBJ2-3,-,TGTGCCAGCAGCAGTGGGACTGGAAGCACAGATACGCAGTATTTT,CASSSGTGSTDTQYF
once,TRBV7-8,TRBJ2-1,TRBD2,TGTGCCAGCAGCCCCAAGAGGAGCGGGAGCCAGTTCTTC,CASSPKRSGSQFF
-,TRBV5-6,TRBJ2-1,TRBD2,TGTGCCAGCAGAATAGCGGGGGGGAGAAATGAGCAGTTCTTC,CASRIAGGRNEQFF
-,TRBV27,TRBJ1-1,TRBD1,TGTGCCAGCAGTTCTATGGGGACAGGGGGCTTAACTGAAGCTTTCTTT,CASSSMGTGGLTEAFF
few,TRBV13,TRBJ1-2,TRBD1,TGTGCCAGCAGACGGACAGGGGGCTGGGATGGCTACACCTTC,CASRRTGGWDGYTF
few,TRBV3-1/TRBV3-2,TRBJ1-5,-,TGTGCCAGCAGCCAAGATCCGAGGGATCAGCCCCAGCATTTT,CASSQDPRDQPQHF
few,TRBV7-2,TRBJ2-1,-,TGTGCCAGCAGCTTAGCCCGGGGGTGGGATGAGCAGTTCTTC,CASSLARGWDEQFF
few,TRBV2,TRBJ2-7,-,TGTGCCAGCGGGTGGACACTCGAGTCCTACTACGAGCAGTACTTC,CASGWTLESYYEQYF
-,TRBV6-1,TRBJ1-5,-,TGTGCCAGCAGTGCTGCCGGGACGGCAAGCAATCAGCCCCAGCATTTT,CASSAAGTASNQPQHF
-,TRBV13,TRBJ1-2,-,TGTGCCAGCAGCTCCAGCCCCATCGACTCCTATGGCTACACCTTC,CASSSSPIDSYGYTF
-,TRBV6-1,TRBJ2-1,TRBD2,TGTGCCAGCAGTGACCCGACGCGGGAGAGGGGTGAGCAGTTCTTC,CASSDPTRERGEQFF
-,TRBV7-3,TRBJ1-1,TRBD1,TGTGCCAGCAGCTTAAACCCGGGACAGGGGTCTGAAGCTTTCTTT,CASSLNPGQGSEAFF
-,TRBV30,TRBJ1-5,-,TGTGCCTGGAGTGTAAGGCGGTCGGGGGCAGGCAATCAGCCCCAGCATTTT,CAWSVRRSGAGNQPQHF
-,TRBV7-9,TRBJ2-2,-,TGTGCCAGCACCCGAAACGGACCGAACACCGGGGAGCTGTTTTTT,CASTRNGPNTGELFF
few,TRBV5-6,TRBJ1-2,TRBD1,TGTGTCCGACAGGGGAGGTCTCGCTATGGCTACACCTTC,CVRQGRSRYGYTF
once,TRBV6-1,TRBJ2-7,-,TGTGCCAGCAGTGAAAGGGATCCTTCCCCCTACGAGCAGTACTTC,CASSERDPSPYEQYF
-,TRBV6-5,TRBJ1-2,TRBD1,TGTGCCAGCAGTCCCCAGGGGGCCGCCTCGTGGGGCTACACCTTC,CASSPQGAASWGYTF
-,TRBV29-1,TRBJ1-5,-,TGCAGCGTTGGCCCTGGGGGGAATCAGCCCCAGCATTTT,CSVGPGGNQPQHF
few,TRBV19,TRBJ1-3,-,TGTGCCAGTAGCCGGGGAGGGACAGGAAACACCATATATTTT,CASSRGGTGNTIYF
-,TRBV30,TRBJ1-1,TRBD1,TGTGCCTGGAGTGGAAACAGGGGGAAGGCTTTCTTT,CAWSGNRGKAFF
-,TRBV27,TRBJ2-7,-,TGTGCCAGCTCCCTTGGGCAGGACTACGAGCAGTACTTC,CASSLGQDYEQYF
once,TRBV23-1,TRBJ1-4,TRBD1,TGCGCCAGCAGAACGATCCGTCGGGACAGGCGGGAAAAACTGTTTTTT,CASRTIRRDRREKLFF
-,TRBV19,TRBJ1-2,-,TGTGCCAGTAGTTACGGACAGCCATATGGCTACACCTTC,CASSYGQPYGYTF
-,TRBV10-3,TRBJ2-7,TRBD2,TGTGCCACCCGAGGGGAAGCGGGGGCCTTCTCCTACGAGCAGTACTTC,CATRGEAGAFSYEQYF
-,TRBV6-1,TRBJ1-5,TRBD1,TGTGCCAGCAGTGAAAGGGGGCAGGGGCATCAGCCCCAGCATTTT,CASSERGQGHQPQHF
-,TRBV7-2,TRBJ1-5,-,TGTGCCAGCAGCTTAGCGCCAGGGGCCAGTCAGCCCCAGCATTTT,CASSLAPGASQPQHF
-,TRBV19,TRBJ2-2,-,TGTGCCAGTACCCGATCCTCGGGGGGCAAAGCCGGGGAGCTGTTTTTT,CASTRSSGGKAGELFF
-,TRBV4-1,TRBJ2-1,-,TGCGCCAGCAGCCAAGAACCTACCCCCCTAGGGATCCACAATGAGCAGTTCTTC,CASSQEPTPLGIHNEQFF
-,TRBV6-1,TRBJ1-2,-,TGTGCCAGCAGTGACCCCGGCTATGGCTACACCTTC,CASSDPGYGYTF
-,TRBV9,TRBJ2-3,TRBD2,TGTGCCAGCGGCATAGTTAATAGCGGGAGGAAAACAGATACGCAGTATTTT,CASGIVNSGRKTDTQYF
few,TRBV9,TRBJ2-1,-,TGTGCCAGCAAAGGTTCCTCGGGAAATGAGCAGTTCTTC,CASKGSSGNEQFF
-,TRBV15,TRBJ1-2,TRBD1,TGTGCCACCAGCAGAGGGACAGGTAACTATGGCTACACCTTC,CATSRGTGNYGYTF
-,TRBV27,TRBJ2-7,-,TGTGCCACCCGAGGGAGTTTACTGCACGAGCAGTACTTC,CATRGSLLHEQYF
-,TRBV14,TRBJ2-1,-,TGTGCCAGCAGCCAAGATACGGGGACCGGCTACAATGAGCAGTTCTTC,CASSQDTGTGYNEQFF
-,TRBV19,TRBJ1-2,-,TGTGCATCGACTATGACCTCCGGGGCCCCTAGGGGCTACACCTTC,CASTMTSGAPRGYTF
-,TRBV27,TRBJ1-1,-,TGTGCCAGCAGTCCCTCCCAAACCATGAACACTGAAGCTTTCTTT,CASSPSQTMNTEAFF
few,TRBV7-2,TRBJ1-5,-,TGTGCCAGCAGCTTAGACGGATCAGGCAATCAGCCCCAGCATTTT,CASSLDGSGNQPQHF
few,TRBV6-5,TRBJ2-5,-,TGTGCCAGCAGGAACCCTGGCCTCCAAGAGACCCAGTACTTC,CASRNPGLQETQYF
-,TRBV9,TRBJ1-2,TRBD1,TGTGCCAGCAGCGTAGGACAGGGGGGATTCACTAAAGGCTACACCTTC,CASSVGQGGFTKGYTF
-,TRBV28,TRBJ2-5,-,TGTGCCAGCAGACCCGGACTCCACCAAGAGACCCAGTACTTC,CASRPGLHQETQYF
few,TRBV30,TRBJ1-5,-,TGTGCCTGGAGTGCGTATCGGAATCAGCCCCAGCATTTT,CAWSAYRNQPQHF
-,TRBV20-1,TRBJ2-7,-,TGCAGTGCTAGTGGTCCAAGCGAACACCTTACCTACTACGAGCAGTACTTC,CSASGPSEHLTYYEQYF
-,TRBV5-4,TRBJ2-7,-,TGTGCCAGCAGCACCGGACAGTACCTGGACTTC,CASSTGQYLDF
-,TRBV11-2,TRBJ2-1,-,TGTGCCAGCAGCTTACAGCTAGGGACCAAAATCAATGAGCAGTTCTTC,CASSLQLGTKINEQFF
-,TRBV9,TRBJ2-2,-,TGTGCCAGCAGCGTAGTTGCAGGCGCGAACACCGGGGAGCTGTTTTTT,CASSVVAGANTGELFF
-,TRBV6-5,TRBJ2-3,TRBD2,TGTGCCAGCAGCGGACTAGGGACGCAGTATTTT,CASSGLGTQYF
-,TRBV30,TRBJ1-2,-,TGTGCCTGGACGGACAGCCGACATGGCTACACCTTC,CAWTDSRHGYTF
-,TRBV10-1,TRBJ2-2,-,TGCGTCAGCAGCGATGCCGGGAGCAGGATGATGTTTTTT,CVSSDAGSRMMFF
-,TRBV2,TRBJ1-5,TRBD1,TGTGCCAACGGACAGGGCGACAATCAGCCCCAGCATTTT,CANGQGDNQPQHF
once,TRBV19,TRBJ2-1,-,TGTGCCAGTAGTAGGGGTCAGGGAAGCTACAATGAGCAGTTCTTC,CASSRGQGSYNEQFF
-,TRBV14,TRBJ2-2,TRBD1,TGTGCCAGCAGCCAACGCCGGGACAGCCTGAACACCGGGGAGCTGTTTTTT,CASSQRRDSLNTGELFF
-,TRBV6-6,TRBJ2-7,TRBD1,TGTGCCAGCAGGCCGACAGGGGCCGAGCAGTACTTC,CASRPTGAEQYF
-,TRBV5-5,TRBJ1-1,-,TGTGCCAGCAGCTCGGTGGGCAGGAGCACTGAAGCTTTCTTT,CASSSVGRSTEAFF